This passage covers 19 T cell receptor beta chains from one sample sequenced in a study of PD-1 blockade in classical Hodgkin lymphoma. All patients relapsed after autologous stem cell transplantation, and brentuximab vedotin exposure varied. Measured with immunoSEQ multiplex PCR; TCRdb has only the in-frame clones, and not every one. This table holds some 18,000 clones, over 80% found once. Source: peripheral blood mononuclear cells (PBMCs), taken before the second cycle of nivolumab. These receptor sequences come from a human donor with classical Hodgkin lymphoma.

The chain has TRBV27 and TRBJ1-2, with 7 bases aligning to TRBD1. CDR3 length: 14 residues. In germline, CDR1 is MNHEY, CDR2 SMNVEV (reference sequence). Germline trimming cut 3 bases from V and 4 bases from J; bases unmatched to any gene: 5. The CDR3 sequence: CASSFGRGAYGYTF. The CDR3 DNA is TGTGCCAGCAGTTTTGGCAGGGGGGCCTATGGCTACACCTTC.

The chain employs TRBV18 and TRBJ2-3, with D possibly TRBD1 on 6 matching bases. CDR3 length equals 13 residues. V was clipped by 3 bases and J by 8 bases, with 12 bases between them. In germline, CDR1 is KGHSH, CDR2 LQKENI. CDR3 in amino acids: CASSPDSEATQYF. The CDR3 DNA sequence: TGTGCCAGCTCACCGGACAGTGAGGCTACGCAGTATTTT.

This chain links TRBV7-7 with TRBJ1-1, with 9 positions matching TRBD1. CDR1 is SSHAT and CDR2 is FNYEAQ in the germline V gene (reference sequence). V was pared by 6 bases and J by 5 bases, with 4 bases of the junction left unmatched. CDR3 length: 13 residues. CDR3: CASSLGQGTEAFF. DNA of the CDR3: TGTGCCAGCAGTTTGGGACAGGGAACTGAAGCTTTCTTT.

The rearrangement joins TRBV7-2 to TRBJ1-2; D unclear. The length of the CDR3 is 13 residues. Trimming stripped 1 base from V and 4 bases from J, with 7 bases between. Germline V gene sequence: CDR1 SGHTA, CDR2 FQGNSA. This chain's CDR3 is CASSLETAYGYTF. The CDR3 bases are TGTGCCAGCAGCTTAGAAACAGCCTATGGCTACACCTTC.

This clone was counted a few times. The J gene is TRBJ2-5, the V gene TRBV7-2; 7 nucleotides match TRBD2. This CDR3 has 17 residues. The V gene end was trimmed by 4 bases and the J gene end by 1 base; junction bases not matched to a gene: 12. Germline V gene sequence: CDR1 SGHTA, CDR2 FQGNSA. CDR3 nucleotide sequence: TGTGCCAGCAGCTCCATTGCAGCGGGGATACGCCAAGAGACCCAGTACTTC. Protein sequence: CASSSIAAGIRQETQYF.

The chain combines TRBV6-6 with TRBJ1-2; D remains unclear. This CDR3 is built from 15 residues. Germline V gives CDR1 MNHNY, CDR2 SVGAGI (reference sequence). V was trimmed by 5 bases and J by 3 bases, leaving 16 bases between them. CDR3 protein: CASSLYMAVDYGYTF. Here the CDR3 DNA reads TGTGCCAGCAGTCTCTACATGGCGGTGGACTATGGCTACACCTTC.

The chain is built from TRBV12-5 and TRBJ1-2; D call uncertain. This CDR3 has 14 residues. CDR1 and CDR2 (germline): LGHNT, FRNRAP. V gave up 6 bases and J gave up 3 bases, with 14 bases separating them. The CDR3 nucleotides read TGTGCTAGTGGACCTCGGGAAAATTACTATGGCTACACCTTC. Protein: CASGPRENYYGYTF.

The genes are TRBV11-2 and TRBJ2-3; TRBD1 matches 11 bases. Per the germline V gene, CDR1 is SGHAT and CDR2 is FQNNGV. The CDR3 has 15 amino acids. With 5 bases clipped from V and 2 bases from J, the junction kept 3 bases outside the gene matches. The CDR3 coding sequence is TGTGCCAGCAGCCTGGGACAGGGGGTCACAGATACGCAGTATTTT. Translating it yields CASSLGQGVTDTQYF. The entire variable domain, with the rest obtained from reference TRBV11-2 and TRBJ2-3, is as follows: EAGVAQSPRYKIIEKRQSVAFWCNPISGHATLYWYQQILGQGPKLLIQFQNNGVVDDSQLPKDRFSAERLKGVDSTLKIQPAKLEDSAVYLCASSLGQGVTDTQYFGPGTRLTVL.

Only one count was recorded for this clone. V gene TRBV5-6 combines with J gene TRBJ2-1; TRBD2 aligns across 9 bases. The germline V gene has CDR1 SGHDT and CDR2 YYEEEE. The CDR3 contains 15 residues. With 0 bases clipped from V and 5 bases from J, the junction kept 3 bases outside the gene matches. CDR3 sequence (DNA): TGTGCCAGCAGCTTGGGCCTAGCGGGGAACAATGAGCAGTTCTTC. Translated: CASSLGLAGNNEQFF. Variable domain in full (rest from reference TRBV5-6 and TRBJ2-1): DAGVTQSPTHLIKTRGQQVTLRCSPKSGHDTVSWYQQALGQGPQFIFQYYEEEERQRGNFPDRFSGHQFPNYSSELNVNALLLGDSALYLCASSLGLAGNNEQFFGPGTRLTVL.

The J gene is TRBJ1-1, the V gene TRBV7-8; unclear D gene. The germline V gene has CDR1 SGHVS and CDR2 FQNEAQ. CDR3 length: 15 residues. Trimming shortened V by 5 bases and J by 4 bases, and 17 bases separated the two germline ends. Here the CDR3 DNA reads TGTGCCAGCAGCATACGTAGGGTTTTTGGCACTGAAGCTTTCTTT. Protein product: CASSIRRVFGTEAFF.

The chain links TRBV6-6 to TRBJ1-4, with D hard to call. This CDR3 region has 16 residues. Looked up from germline, CDR1 is MNHNY and CDR2 is SVGAGI (reference sequence). The germline V and J ends were trimmed by 2 bases and 0 bases, with 10 bases remaining between them. The CDR3 coding sequence is TGTGCCAGCAGTTACGGCCTGACGGCAACTAATGAAAAACTGTTTTTT. It is translated as CASSYGLTATNEKLFF.

The chain is built from TRBV11-2 and TRBJ1-6; tentative D call: TRBD1 (6 bases). Germline-derived CDR1 and CDR2 are SGHAT and FQNNGV. The CDR3 contains 15 residues. Trimming shortened V by 6 bases and J by 10 bases, and 19 bases separated the two germline ends. In DNA, the CDR3 is TGTGCCAGCAGACCCAGGGGCCTCAGCCCATCACCCCTCCACTTT. It specifies CASRPRGLSPSPLHF.

V and J are TRBV28 and TRBJ2-7; D gene uncertain. The V gene lost 3 bases and the J gene lost 6 bases, with 6 bases spanning the gap. The CDR3 spans 11 residues. Germline V gene lookup returns CDR1 MDHEN and CDR2 SYDVKM. The CDR3 sequence: CASSFRSEQYF. CDR3 sequence (DNA): TGTGCCAGCAGTTTTCGGTCCGAGCAGTACTTC.

The chain combines TRBV5-1 with TRBJ2-5; D might be TRBD1 or TRBD2, each matching 6 bases. The ends were cut back, 2 bases at V and 2 bases at J, with 10 bases in the middle. The CDR3 consists of 14 residues. Germline V lookup: CDR1 SGHRS, CDR2 YFSETQ. CDR3 residues: CASSFGGEQETQYF. DNA of the CDR3: TGCGCCAGCAGCTTCGGGGGCGAACAAGAGACCCAGTACTTC.

CDR3: CSAQNNYGYTF. CDR3 DNA: TGCAGTGCACAGAATAACTATGGCTACACCTTC. This sequence joins TRBV20-1 and TRBJ1-2; no definite D call. The CDR3 runs 11 residues. Per the germline V gene, CDR1 is DFQATT and CDR2 is SNEGSKA (reference sequence). Trimming left V 6 bases short and J 1 base short, with 6 bases between.

This clone was recorded only once. The chain employs TRBV6-1 and TRBJ1-4, with D possibly being TRBD1 (6 bases). The germline gives CDR1 MNHNS, CDR2 SASEGT. V gave up 2 bases and J gave up 9 bases, with 16 bases separating them. The CDR3 length is 15 residues. The CDR3 region has the DNA TGTGCCAGCAGTGAATTGGAGGGGGAGTTGAAAAAACTGTTTTTT. As protein: CASSELEGELKKLFF.

The chain joins TRBV7-3 to TRBJ2-7; either TRBD1 or TRBD2 may fit D (5 bases each). This CDR3 region has 14 residues. The ends were cut back, 1 base at V and 6 bases at J, with 13 bases in the middle. The V gene's germline CDR1 is SGHTA and CDR2 FQGTGA. The CDR3 is CASSLIAGAGEQYF. The DNA of the CDR3 is TGTGCCAGCAGCTTAATCGCCGGGGCGGGCGAGCAGTACTTC.

This clone was recorded a few times. The chain carries TRBV6-6 and TRBJ1-1; 8 nucleotides line up with TRBD1. V lost 2 bases, J lost 3 bases, and 2 bases stayed unmatched. Germline loops: CDR1 MNHNY, CDR2 SVGAGI (reference sequence). The length of the CDR3 is 14 residues. DNA for the CDR3: TGTGCCAGCAGTTACCCACAGGGGGACACTGAAGCTTTCTTT. The encoded protein is CASSYPQGDTEAFF.

This chain links TRBV4-1 with TRBJ2-5, with D possibly matching TRBD1 (6 bases). The CDR3 length is 20 residues. CDR1 and CDR2 (germline): MGHRA, YSYEKL. Trimming pared 1 base from V and 3 bases from J, leaving 27 bases between. The CDR3 DNA reads TGCGCCAGCAGCCAAGGGAACAATCGGGACACAATGGATTGGGAAGAGACCCAGTACTTC. Its translation: CASSQGNNRDTMDWEETQYF.